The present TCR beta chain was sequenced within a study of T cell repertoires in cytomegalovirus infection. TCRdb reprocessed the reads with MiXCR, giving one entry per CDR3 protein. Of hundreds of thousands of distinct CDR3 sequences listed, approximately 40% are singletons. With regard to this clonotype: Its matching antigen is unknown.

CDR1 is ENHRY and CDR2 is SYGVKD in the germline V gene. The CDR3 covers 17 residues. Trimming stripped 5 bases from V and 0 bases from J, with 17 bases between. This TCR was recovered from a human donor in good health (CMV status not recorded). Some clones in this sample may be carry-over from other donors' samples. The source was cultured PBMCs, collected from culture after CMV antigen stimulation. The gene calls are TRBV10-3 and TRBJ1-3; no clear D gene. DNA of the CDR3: TGTGCCATCAGTCCGGGCCTCCGTCCCACCTCTGGAAACACCATATATTTT. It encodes CAISPGLRPTSGNTIYF.